The clone carrying this T cell receptor beta chain was found many times. This entry comes from a study of blood T cell repertoires in COVID-19. Study processing details: For nucleated cells, counts were estimated from reference gene primer amplification. Method: immunoSEQ multiplex PCR; TCRdb's copy keeps in-frame clones and lacks some. V and J calls and clone size follow that table, whereas D and trimming were derived from the DNA. The data hold around 270,000 clones, with roughly 84% observed a single time. The CDR3 extends over 14 amino acids. V trimming: 6 bases; J trimming: 1 base; junction bases outside the gene matches: 3. CDR1 is ENHRY, CDR2 SYGVKD, per germline.

This rearrangement joins TRBV10-3 to TRBJ1-2; 9 bases fit TRBD1. The sequenced sample consisted of peripheral blood. The clonotype was recovered from a woman aged 35 to 49 who had recovered from COVID-19. In DNA, the CDR3 is TGTGCCATCAGAAGGACAGGGGATAACTATGGCTACACCTTC. This codes for CAIRRTGDNYGYTF.